This TCR beta chain was retrieved from a study of shared clonotypes between healthy human individuals. The germline V gene has CDR1 SGHTS and CDR2 YDEGEE. The V end was cut by 4 bases, the J end by 0 bases, with 12 bases between. This CDR3 has 15 amino acids. Naive CD8 cells comprised CD45RO-negative, CCR7-positively selected cells, excluding terminally differentiated effector memory CD45RA+ cells. Here immunoSEQ multiplex PCR was the method, and the copy in TCRdb shows in-frame clones only, minus some. The table shows around 2.1 million clones, with more than 85% occurring only once. This clonotype was obtained from a man aged 18 to 30 in good health. Some clones in this sample may be carry-over from other donors' samples. Specimen: naive CD8+ T cells from PBMCs. The chain joins TRBV5-8 to TRBJ2-3; possibly TRBD1 for D (7 bases). This CDR3 reads CASSAGTASTDTQYF. CDR3 bases: TGTGCCAGCAGCGCGGGGACAGCCAGCACAGATACGCAGTATTTT.